The clone carrying this T cell receptor (beta chain) has ten or more counts. Time point of the sample: sample taken at primary tumor resection. Whole RNA obtained from tumor, nontumor lung or frozen PBMC underwent sequencing without sorting. In germline, CDR1 is SGHTA, CDR2 FQGNSA. This CDR3 is built from 14 residues. The V end lost 5 bases, the J end lost 5 bases, and 14 bases lay between the germline ends. This entry is derived from a study of spatial heterogeneity in lung cancer. A distinct unique molecular identifier was carried by each TCR cDNA molecule. TCRdb re-called the 5' RACE reads through MiXCR, storing one row per CDR3 protein. The sample yields 28,000 or so distinct CDR3 sequences, roughly 8.4% seen once.

The rearrangement uses TRBV7-2 and TRBJ2-3; D unclear. Sequenced here: PBMCs, sampled at surgery. This clonotype was obtained from a female donor with early-stage non-small cell lung cancer. The CDR3 reads CASSPPGGQDTQYF. The CDR3 nucleotides read TGTGCCAGCAGCCCACCGGGTGGTCAAGATACGCAGTATTTT.